This TCR beta chain was retrieved from a study of OX40 agonist ivuxolimab in advanced cancers. Profiling relied on immunoSEQ multiplex PCR, and the TCRdb table lists in-frame clones only, not all of them. The data show more than 65,000 clones, with around 84% seen just once and just under 2.5% held by the top ten. The sample here was CD4+ or CD8+ T cells sorted from blood, taken in a trial of the OX40 agonist ivuxolimab. The clonotype was recovered from an adult with an advanced solid tumor such as melanoma, head and neck, liver or kidney cancer.

The CDR3 coding sequence is TGTGCCACCAGCAGAGGTCCGAGCTCTGGAAACACCATATATTTT. As protein: CATSRGPSSGNTIYF. The rearrangement joins TRBV15 to TRBJ1-3, with unresolved D. CDR3 length: 15 amino acids. Germline V gene sequence: CDR1 LNHNV, CDR2 YYDKDF (reference sequence). Deletions cut 1 base from V and 0 bases from J, with 7 bases between.